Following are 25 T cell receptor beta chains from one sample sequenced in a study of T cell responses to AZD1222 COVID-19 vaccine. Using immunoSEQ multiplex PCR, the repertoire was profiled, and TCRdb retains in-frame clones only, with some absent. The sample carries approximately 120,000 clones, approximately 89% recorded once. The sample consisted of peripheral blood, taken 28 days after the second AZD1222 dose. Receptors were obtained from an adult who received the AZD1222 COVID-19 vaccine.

CDR3 loop: CASSTGGTRNQPQHF. CDR3 nucleotides: TGTGCCAGCAGTACCGGAGGGACTCGCAATCAGCCCCAGCATTTT. The J gene is TRBJ1-5, the V gene TRBV5-4, with a weak D call TRBD1 (5 bases). V shed 5 bases and J shed 2 bases, with 14 bases lying between them. There are 15 residues in the CDR3. Germline CDR1 is SGHNT and CDR2 is YYREEE (reference sequence).

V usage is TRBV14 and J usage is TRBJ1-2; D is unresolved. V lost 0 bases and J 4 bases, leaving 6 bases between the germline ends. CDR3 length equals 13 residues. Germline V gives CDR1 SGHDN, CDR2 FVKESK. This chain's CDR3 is CASSQDPSYGYTF. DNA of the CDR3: TGTGCCAGCAGCCAAGATCCCAGCTATGGCTACACCTTC.

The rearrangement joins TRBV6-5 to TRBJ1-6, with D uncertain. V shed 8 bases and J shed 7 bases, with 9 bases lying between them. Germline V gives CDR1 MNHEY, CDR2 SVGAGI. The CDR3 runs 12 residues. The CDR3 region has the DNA TGTGCCAGCGATCCCCTAAATTCACCCCTCCACTTT. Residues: CASDPLNSPLHF.

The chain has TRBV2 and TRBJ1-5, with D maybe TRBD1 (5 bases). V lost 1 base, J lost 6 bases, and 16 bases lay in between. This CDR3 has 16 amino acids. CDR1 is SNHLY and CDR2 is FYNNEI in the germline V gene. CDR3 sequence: CASSEGRAGPGQPQHF. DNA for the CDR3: TGTGCCAGCAGTGAAGGGCGAGCAGGGCCCGGTCAGCCCCAGCATTTT.

The CDR3 DNA reads TGTGCCAGCAGCGAAGGGGCCGACTATGGCTACACCTTC. This codes for CASSEGADYGYTF. V gene TRBV4-2 combines with J gene TRBJ1-2; tentative D call: TRBD1 (5 bases). The CDR3 runs 13 residues. Germline V gene sequence: CDR1 LGHNA, CDR2 YNFKEQ. V dropped 5 bases and J dropped 3 bases, with 10 bases sitting between them.

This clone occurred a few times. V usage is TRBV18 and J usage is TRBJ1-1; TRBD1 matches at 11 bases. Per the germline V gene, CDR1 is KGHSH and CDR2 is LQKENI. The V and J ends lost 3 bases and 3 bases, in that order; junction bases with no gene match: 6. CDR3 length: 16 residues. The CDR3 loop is CASSPGDRGVHTEAFF. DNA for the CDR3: TGTGCCAGCTCACCTGGGGACAGGGGGGTTCACACTGAAGCTTTCTTT.

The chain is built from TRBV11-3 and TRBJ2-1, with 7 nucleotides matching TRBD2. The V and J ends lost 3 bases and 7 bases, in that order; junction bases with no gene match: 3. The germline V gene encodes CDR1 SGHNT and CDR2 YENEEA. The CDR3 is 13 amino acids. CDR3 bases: TGTGCCAGCAGCTTCAGCGGGACGAATGAGCAGTTCTTC. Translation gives CASSFSGTNEQFF.

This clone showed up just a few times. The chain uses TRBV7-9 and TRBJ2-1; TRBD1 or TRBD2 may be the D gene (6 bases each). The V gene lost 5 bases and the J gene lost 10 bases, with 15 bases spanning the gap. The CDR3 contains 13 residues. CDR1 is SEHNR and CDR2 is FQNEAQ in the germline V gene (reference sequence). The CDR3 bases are TGTGCCAGCAGCGGGGGGCGGGGCCAGGAGCAGTTCTTC. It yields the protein CASSGGRGQEQFF.

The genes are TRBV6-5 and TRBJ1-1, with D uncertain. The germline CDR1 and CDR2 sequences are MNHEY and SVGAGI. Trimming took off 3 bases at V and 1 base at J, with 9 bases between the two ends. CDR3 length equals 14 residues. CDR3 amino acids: CASSYTEKNTEAFF. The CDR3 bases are TGTGCCAGCAGTTATACGGAAAAGAACACTGAAGCTTTCTTT.

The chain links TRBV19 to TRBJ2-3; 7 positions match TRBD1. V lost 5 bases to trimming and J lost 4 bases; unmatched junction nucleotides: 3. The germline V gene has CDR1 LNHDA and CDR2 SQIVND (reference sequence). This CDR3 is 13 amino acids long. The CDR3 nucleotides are TGTGCCAGTAGTGCCCAGGGGGCAGATACGCAGTATTTT. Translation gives CASSAQGADTQYF.

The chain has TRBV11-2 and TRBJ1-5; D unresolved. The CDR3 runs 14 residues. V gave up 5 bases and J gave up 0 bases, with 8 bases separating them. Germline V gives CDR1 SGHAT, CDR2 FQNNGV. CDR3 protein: CASSAVYSNQPQHF. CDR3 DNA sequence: TGTGCCAGCAGCGCAGTCTATAGCAATCAGCCCCAGCATTTT.

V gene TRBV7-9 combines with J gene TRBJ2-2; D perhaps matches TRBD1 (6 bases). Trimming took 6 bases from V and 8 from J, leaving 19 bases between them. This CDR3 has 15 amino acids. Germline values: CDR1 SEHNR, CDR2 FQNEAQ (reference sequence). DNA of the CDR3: TGTGCCAGCAGAAGACAGGAGAGAACACCGGGGGAGCTGTTTTTT. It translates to CASRRQERTPGELFF.

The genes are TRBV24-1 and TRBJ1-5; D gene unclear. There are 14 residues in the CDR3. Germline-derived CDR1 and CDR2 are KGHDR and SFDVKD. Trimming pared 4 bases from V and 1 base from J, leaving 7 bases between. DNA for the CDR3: TGTGCCACCAGTGAAGGGAGAAGCAATCAGCCCCAGCATTTT. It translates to CATSEGRSNQPQHF.

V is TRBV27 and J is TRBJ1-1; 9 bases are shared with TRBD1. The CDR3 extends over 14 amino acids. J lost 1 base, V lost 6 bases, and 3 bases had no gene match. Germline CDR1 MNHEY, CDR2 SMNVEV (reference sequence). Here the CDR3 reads CASRPGQGNTEAFF. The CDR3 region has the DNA TGTGCCAGCAGACCGGGACAGGGGAACACTGAAGCTTTCTTT.

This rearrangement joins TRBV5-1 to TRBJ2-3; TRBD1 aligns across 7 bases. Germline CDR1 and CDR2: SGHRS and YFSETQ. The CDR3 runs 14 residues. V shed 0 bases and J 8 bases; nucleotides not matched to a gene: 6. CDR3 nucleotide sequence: TGCGCCAGCAGCTTGGACAGGGGTGGGCGTACGCAGTATTTT. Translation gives CASSLDRGGRTQYF. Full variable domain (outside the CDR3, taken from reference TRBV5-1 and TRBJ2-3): KAGVTQTPRYLIKTRGQQVTLSCSPISGHRSVSWYQQTPGQGLQFLFEYFSETQRNKGNFPGRFSGRQFSNSRSEMNVSTLELGDSALYLCASSLDRGGRTQYFGPGTRLTVL.

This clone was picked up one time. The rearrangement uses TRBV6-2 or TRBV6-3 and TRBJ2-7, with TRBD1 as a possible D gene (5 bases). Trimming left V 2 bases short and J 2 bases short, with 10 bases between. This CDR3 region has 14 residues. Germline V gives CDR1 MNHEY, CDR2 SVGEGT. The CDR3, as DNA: TGTGCCAGCAGTTACCCGACAGCGACCTACGAGCAGTACTTC. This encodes CASSYPTATYEQYF.

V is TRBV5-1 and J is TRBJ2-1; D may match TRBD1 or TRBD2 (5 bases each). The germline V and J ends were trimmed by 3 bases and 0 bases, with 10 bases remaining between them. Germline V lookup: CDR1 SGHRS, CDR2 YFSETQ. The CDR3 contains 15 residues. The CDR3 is CASSSADNSYNEQFF. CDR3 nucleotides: TGCGCCAGCAGCTCAGCGGACAACTCCTACAATGAGCAGTTCTTC.

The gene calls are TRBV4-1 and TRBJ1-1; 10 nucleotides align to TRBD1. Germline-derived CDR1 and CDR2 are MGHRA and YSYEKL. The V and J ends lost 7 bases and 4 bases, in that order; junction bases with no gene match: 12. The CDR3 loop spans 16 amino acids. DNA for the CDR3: TGCGCCAGCACCCCGGGGGGACAGGGGCTGTCCACTGAAGCTTTCTTT. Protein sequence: CASTPGGQGLSTEAFF.

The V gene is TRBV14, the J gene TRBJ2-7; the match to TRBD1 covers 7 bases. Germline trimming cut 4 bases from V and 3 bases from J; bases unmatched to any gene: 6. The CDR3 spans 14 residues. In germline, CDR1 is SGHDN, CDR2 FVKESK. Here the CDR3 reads CASSLSGQLYEQYF. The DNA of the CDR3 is TGTGCCAGCAGCCTTTCGGGACAGCTCTACGAGCAGTACTTC. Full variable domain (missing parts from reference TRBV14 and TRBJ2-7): EAGVTQFPSHSVIEKGQTVTLRCDPISGHDNLYWYRRVMGKEIKFLLHFVKESKQDESGMPNNRFLAERTGGTYSTLKVQPAELEDSGVYFCASSLSGQLYEQYFGPGTRLTVT.

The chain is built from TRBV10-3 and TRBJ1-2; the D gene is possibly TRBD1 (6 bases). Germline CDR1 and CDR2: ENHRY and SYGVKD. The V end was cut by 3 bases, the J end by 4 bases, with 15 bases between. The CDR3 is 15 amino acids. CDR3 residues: CAISEAGGLGYGYTF. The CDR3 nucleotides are TGTGCCATCAGTGAAGCCGGGGGCTTGGGCTATGGCTACACCTTC.

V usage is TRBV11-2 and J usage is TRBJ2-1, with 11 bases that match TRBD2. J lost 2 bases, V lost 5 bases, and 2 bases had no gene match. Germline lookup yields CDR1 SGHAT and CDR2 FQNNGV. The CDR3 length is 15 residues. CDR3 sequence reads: CASSLSGGAYNEQFF. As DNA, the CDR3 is TGTGCCAGCAGCCTTAGCGGGGGGGCCTACAATGAGCAGTTCTTC.

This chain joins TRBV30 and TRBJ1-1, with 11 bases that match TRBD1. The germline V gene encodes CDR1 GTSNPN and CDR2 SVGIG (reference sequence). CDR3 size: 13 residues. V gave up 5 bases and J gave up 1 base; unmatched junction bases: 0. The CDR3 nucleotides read TGTGCCTGGGGACAGGGGGCGAACACTGAAGCTTTCTTT. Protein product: CAWGQGANTEAFF.

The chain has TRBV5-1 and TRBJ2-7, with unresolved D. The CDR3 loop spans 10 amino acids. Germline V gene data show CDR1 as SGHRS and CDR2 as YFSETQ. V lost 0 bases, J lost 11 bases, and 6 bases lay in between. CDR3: CASSLVPEYF. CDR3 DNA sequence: TGCGCCAGCAGCTTGGTTCCTGAGTACTTC.

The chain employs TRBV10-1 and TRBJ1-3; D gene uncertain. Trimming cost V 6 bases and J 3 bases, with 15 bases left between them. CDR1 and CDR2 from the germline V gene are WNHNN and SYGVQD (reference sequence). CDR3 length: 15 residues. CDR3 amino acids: CASSDSTESGNTIYF. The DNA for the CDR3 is TGCGCCAGCAGCGACTCGACCGAGAGTGGAAACACCATATATTTT.

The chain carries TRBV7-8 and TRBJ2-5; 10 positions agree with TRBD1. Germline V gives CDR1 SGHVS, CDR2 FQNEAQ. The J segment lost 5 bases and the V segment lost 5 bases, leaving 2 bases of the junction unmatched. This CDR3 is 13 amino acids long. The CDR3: CASSPGQGETQYF. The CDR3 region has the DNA TGTGCCAGCAGCCCGGGACAGGGGGAGACCCAGTACTTC.